The next 17 T cell receptor beta chains were all read from a single sample in a study of Ad26.COV2.S vaccination and SARS-CoV-2 variants. Data came from immunoSEQ multiplex PCR; TCRdb stores just in-frame clones and leaves some out. The sample has just over 350,000 clones, about 90% seen once. Specimen: peripheral blood, collected after recovery from COVID-19. The receptors were sampled from a human donor who had recovered from COVID-19.

This clone was counted between two and nine times. J is TRBJ1-5 and V is TRBV4-1; 9 bases agree with TRBD1. This CDR3 contains 17 residues. The germline V gene has CDR1 MGHRA and CDR2 YSYEKL. With V trimmed by 0 bases and J by 6 bases, 9 bases remained unmatched. The DNA for the CDR3 is TGCGCCAGCAGCCAAGAATCCCGGACAGGGGTGGGTCAGCCCCAGCATTTT. Translated, it gives CASSQESRTGVGQPQHF.

The genes are TRBV4-2 and TRBJ2-3; 7 bases are shared with TRBD2. V trimming: 3 bases; J trimming: 2 bases; junction bases outside the gene matches: 11. The CDR3 runs 17 residues. Per the germline V gene, CDR1 is LGHNA and CDR2 is YNFKEQ. The CDR3 is CASSQVQRGKPTDTQYF. The CDR3 coding sequence is TGTGCCAGCAGCCAGGTTCAGCGGGGAAAGCCCACAGATACGCAGTATTTT.

The rearrangement joins TRBV9 to TRBJ1-1; D is unresolved. CDR3 length: 14 residues. Trimming shortened V by 4 bases and J by 1 base, and 11 bases separated the two germline ends. Germline loops: CDR1 SGDLS, CDR2 YYNGEE. CDR3 sequence reads: CASSPSHQNTEAFF. Here the CDR3 DNA reads TGTGCCAGCAGCCCATCACACCAGAACACTGAAGCTTTCTTT.

J is TRBJ2-7 and V is TRBV20-1; perhaps TRBD1 as D (5 bases). CDR1 and CDR2 (germline): DFQATT, SNEGSKA (reference sequence). The CDR3 contains 11 residues. Trimming pared 5 bases from V and 2 bases from J, leaving 7 bases between. CDR3 sequence reads: CSAEDTYEQYF. The CDR3, as DNA: TGCAGTGCTGAGGACACCTACGAGCAGTACTTC.

CDR3 sequence reads: CASSQDYGGGRYF. CDR3 in DNA: TGTGCCAGCAGCCAAGATTACGGCGGGGGGAGGTATTTT. The chain has TRBV4-2 and TRBJ2-3, with 8 bases fitting TRBD2. CDR1 is LGHNA, CDR2 YNFKEQ, per germline. The CDR3 is made up of 13 amino acids. The J segment lost 14 bases and the V segment lost 0 bases, leaving 7 bases of the junction unmatched.

The J gene is TRBJ1-6, the V gene TRBV7-2; no firm D call. Germline CDR1 is SGHTA and CDR2 is FQGNSA. This CDR3 spans 16 amino acids. V lost 1 base, J lost 6 bases, and 13 bases lay in between. The CDR3 protein is CASSLGGRGTNSPLHF. CDR3 in DNA: TGTGCCAGCAGCTTAGGAGGACGGGGAACTAATTCACCCCTCCACTTT.

This chain uses TRBV7-7 with TRBJ2-5, with unresolved D. The CDR3 is made up of 13 amino acids. Germline V gene lookup returns CDR1 SSHAT and CDR2 FNYEAQ (reference sequence). V lost 5 bases to trimming and J lost 5 bases, with 12 bases between them. CDR3 coding DNA: TGTGCCAGCAGCCTGCCCGATACTGAGACCCAGTACTTC. Translation gives CASSLPDTETQYF. The full variable domain, completed using reference TRBV7-7 and TRBJ2-5, is GAGVSQSPRYKVTKRGQDVTLRCDPISSHATLYWYQQALGQGPEFLTYFNYEAQPDKSGLPSDRFSAERPEGSISTLTIQRTEQRDSAMYRCASSLPDTETQYFGPGTRLLVL.

CDR3 sequence (DNA): TGCGCCAGCCGATCCAGGGCGAGCGATAACTATGGCTACACCTTC. Amino acid sequence: CASRSRASDNYGYTF. J is TRBJ1-2 and V is TRBV5-1; weak D call: TRBD1 (5 bases). Germline V gene lookup returns CDR1 SGHRS and CDR2 YFSETQ. V lost 7 bases and J 1 base, leaving 17 bases between the germline ends. CDR3 length equals 15 residues.

The rearrangement joins TRBV24-1 to TRBJ2-4, with D possibly being TRBD1 (5 bases). This CDR3 contains 18 residues. Trimming took off 0 bases at V and 1 base at J, with 15 bases between the two ends. The germline CDR1 and CDR2 sequences are KGHDR and SFDVKD. The CDR3 loop is CATSDLVWGLGAKNIQYF. The CDR3 DNA is TGTGCCACCAGTGATTTGGTCTGGGGCCTGGGGGCCAAAAACATTCAGTACTTC.

The chain employs TRBV9 and TRBJ2-6, with a possible D match to TRBD1 (5 bases). CDR1 and CDR2 (germline): SGDLS, YYNGEE. CDR3 length equals 16 residues. V was trimmed by 3 bases and J by 2 bases, leaving 12 bases between them. The CDR3 spells CASSADPGTGANVLTF. The CDR3 coding sequence is TGTGCCAGCAGCGCAGACCCAGGGACTGGGGCCAACGTCCTGACTTTC.

CDR3 residues: CASSLAGGYNEQFF. Written as DNA, the CDR3 is TGTGCCAGTAGTCTAGCGGGGGGTTACAATGAGCAGTTCTTC. This chain uses TRBV19 with TRBJ2-1, with 11 bases matching TRBD2. The V gene's germline CDR1 is LNHDA and CDR2 SQIVND (reference sequence). Trimming took 5 bases from V and 4 from J; bases not matched to a gene: 1. CDR3 length: 14 amino acids.

V usage is TRBV24-1 and J usage is TRBJ2-3; no firm D call. The length of the CDR3 is 16 residues. Germline lookup yields CDR1 KGHDR and CDR2 SFDVKD. V lost 0 bases and J lost 0, with 9 bases in between. The CDR3 region is CATSDLRQTSTDTQYF. Here the CDR3 DNA reads TGTGCCACCAGTGATTTGCGACAAACTAGCACAGATACGCAGTATTTT.

The chain links TRBV21-1 to TRBJ1-5. TRBV21-1 is given as a pseudogene. This CDR3 is built from 16 residues. CDR3: CASSKEATPENQPQHF. The CDR3 DNA follows: TGTGCCAGCAGCAAAGAGGCGACGCCTGAGAATCAGCCCCAGCATTTT.

The chain couples TRBV29-1 to TRBJ1-3; unclear D gene. This CDR3 has 14 residues. CDR1 is SQVTM, CDR2 ANQGSEA, per germline. The germline V and J ends were trimmed by 7 bases and 1 base, with 14 bases remaining between them. CDR3 loop: CSGTGGQSGNTIYF. The CDR3 nucleotides are TGCAGCGGGACCGGAGGGCAGTCTGGAAACACCATATATTTT.

This clone came up once. This rearrangement joins TRBV3-1 (or the pseudogene TRBV3-2) to TRBJ1-1; the match to TRBD1 covers 8 bases. Germline assignment: CDR1 LGHDT and CDR2 YNNKEL (reference sequence). V lost 4 bases, J lost 1 base, and 14 bases stayed unmatched. The CDR3 totals 18 residues. This chain's CDR3 is CASSLSLTTGASNTEAFF. As DNA, the CDR3 is TGTGCCAGCAGCCTCTCACTTACGACAGGGGCTTCGAACACTGAAGCTTTCTTT.

The V call is TRBV15, the J call TRBJ2-7; a possible D gene is TRBD1 (6 bases). Germline V lookup: CDR1 LNHNV, CDR2 YYDKDF (reference sequence). V gave up 4 bases and J gave up 3 bases, with 16 bases separating them. CDR3 length equals 15 residues. The CDR3 bases are TGTGCCACCAGCACCTTTGACAGGATGGGCTACGAGCAGTACTTC. Its translation is CATSTFDRMGYEQYF.

The chain joins TRBV11-3 to TRBJ1-1; the match to TRBD1 covers 11 bases. Germline V gene data show CDR1 as SGHNT and CDR2 as YENEEA. The CDR3 is made up of 13 amino acids. V was pared by 4 bases and J by 6 bases, with 1 base of the junction left unmatched. The CDR3 here is CASSSGQGAEAFF. In DNA form, the CDR3 reads TGTGCCAGCAGCTCGGGACAGGGGGCTGAAGCTTTCTTT.